Given below is one TCR beta chain in context. The CDR3 is 15 residues long. Germline V CDR1 and CDR2: LGHDT, YNNKEL (reference sequence). The V and J ends lost 1 base and 3 bases respectively, with 13 bases between them. The Seattle site enrolled patients during active infection and followed them longitudinally. The sample belongs to a study of blood T cell repertoires in COVID-19. Overall study context: Donors in the United States, Italy and Spain gave samples during acute or convalescent COVID-19. T cells, B-cell-depleted T cells, or PBMCs supplied cDNA or gDNA.

In the original workflow: Estimation of nucleated cell counts was performed using reference gene primer amplification. Repertoires were generated with immunoSEQ multiplex PCR, while TCRdb's copy carries only in-frame clones and drops some. The V and J calls and the clone size are those of that table, but D and trimming were determined from the DNA. The data contain some 270,000 clones, 70% to 90% of them seen just once; the ten biggest clones take up approximately 0.94%. Sequenced material: peripheral blood. This receptor was identified in a human donor with COVID-19, enrolled during active disease. The donor label of this sample is uncertain. The rearrangement links TRBV3-1 (or the pseudogene TRBV3-2) to TRBJ2-7; D might be TRBD2 (7 bases). The CDR3, as DNA: TGTGCCAGCAGCCAAGTACGGGGGGCCGGCTACGAGCAGTACTTC. The encoded protein is CASSQVRGAGYEQYF.